This TCR beta chain was sequenced for a study of cytomegalovirus exposure and HLA in healthy donors. The wider study: Per a later analysis, the approximately 700 first-cohort and more than 100 validation repertoires shared one platform.

Study results and caveats: Using the classifier, cytomegalovirus status was reportedly diagnosed with high specificity and sensitivity. The tendency of first-cohort TCR clusters to co-occur in the 90 to 150 validation repertoires emerged from a later analysis.

Worth noting for this clone: No antigen is known for it.

The germline V gene has CDR1 SNHLY and CDR2 FYNNEI. The CDR3 has 15 amino acids. V gave up 5 bases and J gave up 7 bases; unmatched junction bases: 7. The validation cohort, a group of over a hundred subjects, included the donors and was separate from the roughly 670-subject first cohort. Generated by immunoSEQ multiplex PCR, the TCRdb table keeps only in-frame clones and is missing some. The sample consists of 110,000 to 150,000 clones, just over 90% of them appearing once. The chain joins TRBV2 to TRBJ2-7; TRBD2 agrees at 14 bases. Sequencing was performed on PBMCs. The TCR was taken from a man younger than 30 in good health and CMV-seronegative. This chain's CDR3 is CASSKPGLAGEEQYV. The CDR3 bases are TGTGCCAGCAGTAAACCGGGACTAGCGGGAGAAGAGCAGTACGTC.